The 11 T cell receptor beta chains below all came from one sample that was sequenced in a study of T cell responses to AZD1222 COVID-19 vaccine. TCRdb keeps only in-frame clones here, not all; method: immunoSEQ multiplex PCR. The sample lists tens of thousands of clones; approximately 91% were seen once. Sequencing was performed on peripheral blood, taken on day 0 of AZD1222 vaccination. Receptor source: an adult in good health.

This sequence joins TRBV7-9 and TRBJ1-1; no clear D. V was clipped by 5 bases and J by 1 base, with 5 bases between them. The CDR3 runs to 12 residues. The germline CDR1 and CDR2 sequences are SEHNR and FQNEAQ (reference sequence). CDR3 loop: CASSLQNTEAFF. CDR3 coding DNA: TGTGCCAGCAGCCTCCAGAACACTGAAGCTTTCTTT. Full variable domain (rest looked up from reference TRBV7-9 and TRBJ1-1): DTGVSQNPRHKITKRGQNVTFRCDPISEHNRLYWYRQTLGQGPEFLTYFQNEAQLEKSRLLSDRFSAERPKGSFSTLEIQRTEQGDSAMYLCASSLQNTEAFFGQGTRLTVV.

J is TRBJ2-3 and V is TRBV2, with TRBD2 matching 7 bases. The CDR3 has 12 residues. Looked up from germline, CDR1 is SNHLY and CDR2 is FYNNEI. The V and J ends lost 6 bases and 5 bases, in that order; junction bases with no gene match: 2. The CDR3 loop is CASRERGDTQYF. The CDR3 nucleotides are TGTGCCAGCAGGGAGCGGGGAGATACGCAGTATTTT.

This chain links TRBV6-5 with TRBJ1-5; maybe TRBD1 (5 bases). V lost 7 bases to trimming and J lost 3 bases, with 13 bases between them. The length of the CDR3 is 14 residues. The germline gives CDR1 MNHEY, CDR2 SVGAGI. This CDR3 is CASTWGPSNQPQHF. In DNA form, the CDR3 reads TGTGCCAGCACCTGGGGACCGTCCAATCAGCCCCAGCATTTT.

This chain links TRBV5-6 with TRBJ2-5, with D unresolved. The germline CDR1 and CDR2 sequences are SGHDT and YYEEEE. The CDR3 runs to 12 residues. Trimming pared 4 bases from V and 0 bases from J, leaving 4 bases between. The CDR3 nucleotides read TGTGCCAGCAGCACATACCAAGAGACCCAGTACTTC. It is translated as CASSTYQETQYF.

This chain joins TRBV18 and TRBJ1-5; D uncertain. Germline V gene lookup returns CDR1 KGHSH and CDR2 LQKENI. CDR3 size: 14 residues. The ends were cut back, 3 bases at V and 6 bases at J, with 12 bases in the middle. CDR3 DNA: TGTGCCAGCTCACCTGCGTCAGGAAGTCAGCCCCAGCATTTT. Its protein is CASSPASGSQPQHF.

The rearrangement links TRBV6-2 or TRBV6-3 to TRBJ1-2, with a weak D call TRBD1 (5 bases). CDR1 is MNHEY and CDR2 is SVGEGT in the germline V gene. V dropped 2 bases and J dropped 4 bases, with 14 bases sitting between them. The CDR3 length is 15 residues. CDR3 region: CASSYPTTVPYGYTF. DNA for the CDR3: TGTGCCAGCAGTTACCCCACGACAGTTCCCTATGGCTACACCTTC.

This rearrangement joins TRBV5-1 to TRBJ2-5; D possibly corresponds to TRBD1 (6 bases). Trimming removed 3 bases from V and 1 base from J, with 7 bases in between. This CDR3 contains 13 residues. CDR1 SGHRS and CDR2 YFSETQ come from the germline V gene. The CDR3 DNA reads TGCGCCAGCAGCTGGACAGTCCAAGAGACCCAGTACTTC. This gives the protein CASSWTVQETQYF.

V is TRBV5-1 and J is TRBJ2-6, with a possible D match to TRBD2 (5 bases). Looked up from germline, CDR1 is SGHRS and CDR2 is YFSETQ. V was trimmed by 4 bases and J by 0 bases, leaving 14 bases between them. The CDR3 consists of 17 residues. Here the CDR3 reads CASSPGFGFSGANVLTF. CDR3 nucleotide sequence: TGCGCCAGCAGCCCGGGATTTGGCTTCTCTGGGGCCAACGTCCTGACTTTC.

The chain employs TRBV19 and TRBJ1-5; D is unclear. Germline assignment: CDR1 LNHDA and CDR2 SQIVND (reference sequence). This CDR3 has 15 amino acids. V was shortened by 4 bases and J by 0 bases, with 10 bases between the two germline ends. Here the CDR3 DNA reads TGTGCCAGTAGTAGCAGTGGACTTAGCAATCAGCCCCAGCATTTT. Residues: CASSSSGLSNQPQHF. The full variable domain, with the rest looked up from reference TRBV19 and TRBJ1-5, is DGGITQSPKYLFRKEGQNVTLSCEQNLNHDAMYWYRQDPGQGLRLIYYSQIVNDFQKGDIAEGYSVSREKKESFPLTVTSAQKNPTAFYLCASSSSGLSNQPQHFGDGTRLSIL.

This clone was counted a few times. The rearrangement joins TRBV12-3 or TRBV12-4 to TRBJ1-2, with D unresolved. This CDR3 comprises 11 residues. V lost 4 bases to trimming and J lost 8 bases, with 8 bases between them. The CDR3 loop reads CASSSGLGYTF. The CDR3 nucleotides read TGTGCCAGCAGTTCGGGCCTGGGCTACACCTTC.

The gene calls are TRBV11-1 and TRBJ1-1; no definite D call. The CDR3 runs to 14 residues. The ends were cut back, 1 base at V and 5 bases at J, with 11 bases in the middle. The germline CDR1 and CDR2 sequences are SGHAT and FQDESV (reference sequence). The CDR3 region has the DNA TGTGCCAGCAGCTTAGAGCGTACGGTTACTGAAGCTTTCTTT. It is translated as CASSLERTVTEAFF.